This entry lists 8 T cell receptor beta chains sequenced from one sample in a study of a mutant IDH1 vaccine in newly diagnosed glioma. No antigen has been assigned to these receptors. Described time point: week 35, safety follow-up. What each vaccine dose contained was 300 ug of mutant IDH1 20-mer peptide, accompanied by topical imiquimod. Clones were sequenced by immunoSEQ multiplex PCR, and TCRdb holds only the in-frame ones, with some missing. The table lists tens of thousands of clones, about four fifths of them singletons, with 5% to 7% in the top ten. Sequencing was performed on PBMCs, taken from a glioma patient whose treatment included an IDH1 peptide vaccine. The receptors shown here come from a man aged 35-49 years with glioma.

The chain joins TRBV9 to TRBJ2-1; a weak D match, TRBD2 (6 bases). The CDR3 contains 17 residues. Per germline, CDR1 SGDLS and CDR2 YYNGEE. Trimming pared 3 bases from V and 7 bases from J, leaving 23 bases between. The DNA of the CDR3 is TGTGCCAGCAGCGCCCTTCTGGGGAGCGGGCTAGGGAATGAGCAGTTCTTC. It yields the protein CASSALLGSGLGNEQFF. Supplemented by reference TRBV9 and TRBJ2-1, the full variable domain reads DSGVTQTPKHLITATGQRVTLRCSPRSGDLSVYWYQQSLDQGLQFLIQYYNGEERAKGNILERFSAQQFPDLHSELNLSSLELGDSALYFCASSALLGSGLGNEQFFGPGTRLTVL.

The chain is built from TRBV19 and TRBJ1-2; 12 positions agree with TRBD1. Germline CDR1 is LNHDA and CDR2 is SQIVND (reference sequence). The CDR3 totals 16 residues. J was trimmed by 5 bases and V by 8 bases; bases with no gene match: 12. The CDR3 nucleotides are TGTGCCAGTCGCCGGGACAGGGGGCTCCAAGGGTATGGCTACACCTTC. Translating it yields CASRRDRGLQGYGYTF.

The chain links TRBV19 to TRBJ2-6, with no clear D. This CDR3 region has 16 residues. With 3 bases removed from V and 0 bases from J, the gap between germline ends came to 9 bases. Germline V gives CDR1 LNHDA, CDR2 SQIVND (reference sequence). The CDR3 DNA reads as TGTGCCAGTAGTATGCCACTGACCTCTGGGGCCAACGTCCTGACTTTC. Its translation: CASSMPLTSGANVLTF. The full variable domain, rest sourced from reference TRBV19 and TRBJ2-6, is DGGITQSPKYLFRKEGQNVTLSCEQNLNHDAMYWYRQDPGQGLRLIYYSQIVNDFQKGDIAEGYSVSREKKESFPLTVTSAQKNPTAFYLCASSMPLTSGANVLTFGAGSRLTVL.

This clone was detected a few times. The V and J genes are TRBV15 and TRBJ1-2, with TRBD1 matching over 7 bases. The CDR3 covers 16 residues. The ends lost 0 bases at V and 8 bases at J; junction bases unmatched: 12. Germline CDR1 and CDR2: LNHNV and YYDKDF (reference sequence). In DNA form, the CDR3 reads TGTGCCACCAGCAGAGATTCCCTAGACAGGGCGGGAGGCTACACCTTC. Protein: CATSRDSLDRAGGYTF.

This chain links TRBV5-6 with TRBJ1-4; TRBD1 matches 7 bases. The trim removed 0 bases at V and 7 bases at J, leaving 3 bases unmatched. CDR3 length: 14 residues. CDR1 is SGHDT and CDR2 is YYEEEE in the germline V gene. Here the CDR3 reads CASSLGGGGEKLFF. Written as DNA, the CDR3 is TGTGCCAGCAGCTTGGGAGGGGGCGGTGAAAAACTGTTTTTT.

This clone was seen a single time. This chain's CDR3 is CASSSTGDSYEQYF. CDR3 nucleotide sequence: TGTGCCAGCAGCTCGACAGGGGACTCCTACGAGCAGTACTTC. The chain carries TRBV7-9 and TRBJ2-7; 8 nucleotides match TRBD1. CDR1 and CDR2 from the germline V gene are SEHNR and FQNEAQ (reference sequence). CDR3 length: 14 residues. J was trimmed by 0 bases and V by 4 bases; bases with no gene match: 2.

The chain combines TRBV30 with TRBJ2-7; a possible D gene is TRBD2 (6 bases). The CDR3 has 13 residues. The V end lost 7 bases, the J end lost 0 bases, and 13 bases lay between the germline ends. Germline CDR1 reads GTSNPN; CDR2 reads SVGIG (reference sequence). For the CDR3, the DNA is TGTGCCTCGAGCGGGTACAGCTCCTACGAGCAGTACTTC. This encodes CASSGYSSYEQYF.

The gene calls are TRBV30 and TRBJ2-7, with TRBD1 identical over 10 bases. Unmatched junction bases numbered 2, after V lost 1 base and J lost 2 bases. This CDR3 comprises 14 residues. CDR1 is GTSNPN, CDR2 SVGIG, per germline (reference sequence). CDR3 nucleotides: TGTGCCTGGAGTGGGGACAGGGGCGCCTACGAGCAGTACTTC. This translates into CAWSGDRGAYEQYF.